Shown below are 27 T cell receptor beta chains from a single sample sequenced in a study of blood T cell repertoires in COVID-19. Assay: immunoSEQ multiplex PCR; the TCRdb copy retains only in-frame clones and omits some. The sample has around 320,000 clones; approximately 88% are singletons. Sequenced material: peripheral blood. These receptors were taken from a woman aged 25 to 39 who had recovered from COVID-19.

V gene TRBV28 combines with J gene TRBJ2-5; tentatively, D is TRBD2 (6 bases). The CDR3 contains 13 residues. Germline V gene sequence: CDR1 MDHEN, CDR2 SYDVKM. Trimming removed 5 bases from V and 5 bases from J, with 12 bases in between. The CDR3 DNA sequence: TGTGCCAGCAGTCCGACTAGGACCGAGACCCAGTACTTC. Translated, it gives CASSPTRTETQYF.

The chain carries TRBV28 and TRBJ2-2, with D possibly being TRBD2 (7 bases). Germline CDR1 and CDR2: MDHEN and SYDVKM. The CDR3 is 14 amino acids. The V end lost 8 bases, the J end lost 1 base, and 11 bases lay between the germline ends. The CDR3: CASGGAENTGELFF. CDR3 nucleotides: TGTGCCAGCGGGGGGGCCGAGAACACCGGGGAGCTGTTTTTT.

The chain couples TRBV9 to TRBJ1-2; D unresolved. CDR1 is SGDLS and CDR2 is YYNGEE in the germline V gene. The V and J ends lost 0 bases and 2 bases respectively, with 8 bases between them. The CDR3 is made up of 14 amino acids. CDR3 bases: TGTGCCAGCAGCGTAGGAGGATCGAACTATGGCTACACCTTC. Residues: CASSVGGSNYGYTF.

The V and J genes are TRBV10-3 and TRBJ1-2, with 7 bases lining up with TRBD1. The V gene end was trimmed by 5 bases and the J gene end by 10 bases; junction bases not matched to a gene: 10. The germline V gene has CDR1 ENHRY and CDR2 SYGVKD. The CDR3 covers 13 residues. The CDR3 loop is CAISSSGTEDYTF. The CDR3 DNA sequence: TGTGCCATCAGTTCCTCCGGGACAGAAGACTACACCTTC.

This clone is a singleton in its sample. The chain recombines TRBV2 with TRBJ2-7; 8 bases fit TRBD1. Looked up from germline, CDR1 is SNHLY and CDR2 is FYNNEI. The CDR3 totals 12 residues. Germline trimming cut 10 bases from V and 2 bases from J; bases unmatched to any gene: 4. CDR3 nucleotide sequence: TGTGCCATAAGGACAGGGCCCTACGAGCAGTACTTC. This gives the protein CAIRTGPYEQYF.

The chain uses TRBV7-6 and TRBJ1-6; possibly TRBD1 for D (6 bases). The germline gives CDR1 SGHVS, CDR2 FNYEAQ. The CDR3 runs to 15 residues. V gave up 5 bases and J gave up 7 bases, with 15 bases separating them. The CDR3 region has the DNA TGTGCCAGCAGCGACTATGGGACAACGAATTCACCCCTCCACTTT. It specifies CASSDYGTTNSPLHF.

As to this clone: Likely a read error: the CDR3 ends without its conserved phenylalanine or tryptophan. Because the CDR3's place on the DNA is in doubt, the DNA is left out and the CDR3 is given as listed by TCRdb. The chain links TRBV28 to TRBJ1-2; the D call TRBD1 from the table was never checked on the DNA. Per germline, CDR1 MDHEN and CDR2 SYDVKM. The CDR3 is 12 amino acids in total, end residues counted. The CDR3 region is CASSSTGGPKLS.

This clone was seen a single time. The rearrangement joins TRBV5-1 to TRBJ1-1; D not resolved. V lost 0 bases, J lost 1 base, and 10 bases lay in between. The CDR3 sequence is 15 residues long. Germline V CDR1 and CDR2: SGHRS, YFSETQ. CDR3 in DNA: TGCGCCAGCAGCTTGGCCGGGTTAGGGAACACTGAAGCTTTCTTT. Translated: CASSLAGLGNTEAFF.

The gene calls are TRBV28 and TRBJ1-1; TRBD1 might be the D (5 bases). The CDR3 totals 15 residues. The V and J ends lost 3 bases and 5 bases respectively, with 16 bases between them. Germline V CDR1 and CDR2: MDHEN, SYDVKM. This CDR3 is CASSFPGTPDTEAFF. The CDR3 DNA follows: TGTGCCAGCAGTTTCCCTGGGACTCCAGATACTGAAGCTTTCTTT.

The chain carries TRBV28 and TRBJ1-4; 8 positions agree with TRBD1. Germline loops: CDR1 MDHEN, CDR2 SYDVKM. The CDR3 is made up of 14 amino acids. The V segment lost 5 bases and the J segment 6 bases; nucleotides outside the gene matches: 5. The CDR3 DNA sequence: TGTGCCAGCAGTCGTGACAGGGGTGATGAAAAACTGTTTTTT. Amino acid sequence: CASSRDRGDEKLFF.

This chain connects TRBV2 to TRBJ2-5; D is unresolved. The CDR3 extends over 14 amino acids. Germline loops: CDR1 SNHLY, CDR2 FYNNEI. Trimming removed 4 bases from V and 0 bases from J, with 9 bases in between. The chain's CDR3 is CASSGVGYQETQYF. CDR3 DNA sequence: TGTGCCAGCAGTGGCGTCGGTTACCAAGAGACCCAGTACTTC.

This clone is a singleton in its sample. The CDR3 coding sequence is TGTGCCAGCAGTGAAAGACAAGTCACCGGGGAGCTGTTTTTT. It codes for CASSERQVTGELFF. The chain couples TRBV2 to TRBJ2-2, with unresolved D. CDR1 is SNHLY and CDR2 is FYNNEI in the germline V gene. This CDR3 region has 14 residues. The V gene lost 2 bases and the J gene lost 4 bases, with 8 bases spanning the gap.

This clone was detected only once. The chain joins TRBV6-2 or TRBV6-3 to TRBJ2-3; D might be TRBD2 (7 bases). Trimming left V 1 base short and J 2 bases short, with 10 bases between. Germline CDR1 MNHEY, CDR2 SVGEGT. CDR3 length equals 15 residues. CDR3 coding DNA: TGTGCCAGCAGTTACTGGGCGGGGGCCACAGATACGCAGTATTTT. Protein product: CASSYWAGATDTQYF.

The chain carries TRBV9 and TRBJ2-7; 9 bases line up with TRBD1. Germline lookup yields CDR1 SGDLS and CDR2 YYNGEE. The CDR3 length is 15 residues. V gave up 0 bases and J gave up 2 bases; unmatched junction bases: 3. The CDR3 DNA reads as TGTGCCAGCAGCGTAGGGGACAGGGACCCCTACGAGCAGTACTTC. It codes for CASSVGDRDPYEQYF.

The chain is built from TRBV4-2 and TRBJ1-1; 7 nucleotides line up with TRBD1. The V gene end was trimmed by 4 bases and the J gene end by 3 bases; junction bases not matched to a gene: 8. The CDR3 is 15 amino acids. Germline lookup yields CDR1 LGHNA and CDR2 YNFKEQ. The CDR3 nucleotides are TGTGCCAGCAGCCCAGAAGAGACAGGGTACACTGAAGCTTTCTTT. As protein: CASSPEETGYTEAFF.

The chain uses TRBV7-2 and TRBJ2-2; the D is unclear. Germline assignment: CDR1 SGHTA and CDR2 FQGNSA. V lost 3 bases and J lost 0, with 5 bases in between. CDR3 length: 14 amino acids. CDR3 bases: TGTGCCAGCAGCTTGGCAGCGAACACCGGGGAGCTGTTTTTT. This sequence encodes CASSLAANTGELFF.

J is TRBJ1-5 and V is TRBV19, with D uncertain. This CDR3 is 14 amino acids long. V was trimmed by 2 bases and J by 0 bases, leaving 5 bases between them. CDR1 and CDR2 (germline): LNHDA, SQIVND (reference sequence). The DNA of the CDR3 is TGTGCCAGTAGTATAACTCATAGCAATCAGCCCCAGCATTTT. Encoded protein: CASSITHSNQPQHF.

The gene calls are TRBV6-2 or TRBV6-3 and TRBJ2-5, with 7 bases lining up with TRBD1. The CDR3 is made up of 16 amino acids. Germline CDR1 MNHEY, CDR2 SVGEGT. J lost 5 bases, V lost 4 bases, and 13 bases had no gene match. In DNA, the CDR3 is TGTGCCAGCAGTTGGCCCCAAACAGGGGCCAGGGAGACCCAGTACTTC. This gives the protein CASSWPQTGARETQYF.

The CDR3 DNA is TGTGCCACCAGCGGAGCGGGGGACGAGCAGTACTTC. Translated: CATSGAGDEQYF. The chain is built from TRBV15 and TRBJ2-7, with TRBD2 matching over 8 bases. CDR3 size: 12 residues. J was trimmed by 5 bases and V by 5 bases; bases with no gene match: 2. Looked up from germline, CDR1 is LNHNV and CDR2 is YYDKDF (reference sequence).

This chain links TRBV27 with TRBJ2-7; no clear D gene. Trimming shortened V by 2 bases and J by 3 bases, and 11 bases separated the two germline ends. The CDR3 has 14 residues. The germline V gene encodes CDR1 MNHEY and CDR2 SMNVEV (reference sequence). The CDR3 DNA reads TGTGCCAGCAGTTTACTCAGGAACCTCTACGAGCAGTACTTC. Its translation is CASSLLRNLYEQYF.

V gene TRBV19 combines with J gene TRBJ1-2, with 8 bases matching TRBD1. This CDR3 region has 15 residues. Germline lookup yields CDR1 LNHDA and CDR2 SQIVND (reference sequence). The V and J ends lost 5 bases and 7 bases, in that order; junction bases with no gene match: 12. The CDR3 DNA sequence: TGTGCCAGTAGTCCCGGGGACAGGATGACCTTTGGCTACACCTTC. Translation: CASSPGDRMTFGYTF.

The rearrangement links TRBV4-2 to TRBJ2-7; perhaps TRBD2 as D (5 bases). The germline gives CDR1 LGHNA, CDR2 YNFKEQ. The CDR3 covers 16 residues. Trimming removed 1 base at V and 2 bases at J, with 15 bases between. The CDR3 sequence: CASSQAVGAVTYEQYF. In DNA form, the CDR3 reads TGTGCCAGCAGCCAAGCCGTCGGAGCGGTGACCTACGAGCAGTACTTC.

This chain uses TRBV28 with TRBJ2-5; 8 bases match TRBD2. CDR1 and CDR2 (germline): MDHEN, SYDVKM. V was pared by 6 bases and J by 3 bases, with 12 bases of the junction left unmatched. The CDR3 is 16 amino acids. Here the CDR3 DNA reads TGTGCCAGCAGCTACACCCCGGGGGGGTGGGAAGAGACCCAGTACTTC. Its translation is CASSYTPGGWEETQYF.

This CDR3 reads CASSELAGALDTQYF. CDR3 coding DNA: TGTGCCAGCAGTGAACTAGCGGGGGCTTTGGATACGCAGTATTTT. This chain connects TRBV6-1 to TRBJ2-3; 10 bases map to TRBD2. This CDR3 spans 15 amino acids. Germline V CDR1 and CDR2: MNHNS, SASEGT. V was clipped by 2 bases and J by 6 bases; unmatched bases: 5.

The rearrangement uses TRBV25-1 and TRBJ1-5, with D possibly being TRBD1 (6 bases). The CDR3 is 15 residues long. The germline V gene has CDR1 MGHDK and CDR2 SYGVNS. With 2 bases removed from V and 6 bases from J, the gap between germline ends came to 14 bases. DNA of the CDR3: TGTGCCAGCAGTGAACCGGGGGGCGCGGGTCAGCCCCAGCATTTT. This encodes CASSEPGGAGQPQHF.

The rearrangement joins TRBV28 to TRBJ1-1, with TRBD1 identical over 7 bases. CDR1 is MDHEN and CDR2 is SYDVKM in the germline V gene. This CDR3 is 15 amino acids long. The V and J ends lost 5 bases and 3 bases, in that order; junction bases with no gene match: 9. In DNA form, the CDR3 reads TGTGCCAGCAGTAGACCCCCTCAGGGGGACACTGAAGCTTTCTTT. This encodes CASSRPPQGDTEAFF.

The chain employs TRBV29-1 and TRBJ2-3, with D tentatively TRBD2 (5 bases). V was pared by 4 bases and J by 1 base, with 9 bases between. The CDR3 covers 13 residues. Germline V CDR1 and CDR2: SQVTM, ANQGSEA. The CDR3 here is CSVVYSGTDTQYF. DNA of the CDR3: TGCAGCGTTGTTTATAGCGGCACAGATACGCAGTATTTT.